This entry is about one T cell receptor (beta chain). This entry is derived from a study of blood T cell repertoires in COVID-19. In the study overall: Donors in the United States, Italy and Spain gave samples during acute or convalescent COVID-19. T cells, B-cell-depleted T cells, or PBMCs supplied cDNA or gDNA.

Trimming removed 5 bases from V and 5 bases from J, with 21 bases in between. The CDR3 has 15 amino acids. The germline V gene has CDR1 SQVTM and CDR2 ANQGSEA. Study processing details: Estimates of nucleated cell counts were drawn from the amplification of reference gene primers. Method: immunoSEQ multiplex PCR; TCRdb's copy keeps in-frame clones and lacks some. D and trimming come from the DNA, and the V and J calls and clone size come from that table. This repertoire shows 98,000 or so clones, roughly 83% found once; its top ten account for more than 3%. This TCR was sampled from a woman older than 75 with active or convalescent COVID-19. Sequenced sample: peripheral blood. The V call is TRBV29-1, the J call TRBJ1-2, with a tentative D call TRBD1 (6 bases). The CDR3 region is CSVQTQDRNLYGYTF. For the CDR3, the DNA is TGCAGCGTTCAAACACAGGACAGAAACCTTTATGGCTACACCTTC.